A selection of T cell receptor beta chains follows, all from one sample in a study of control samples from healthy donors and cancer patients. Sequencing used immunoSEQ multiplex PCR; TCRdb keeps in-frame clones, though not all of them. The sample includes around 100,000 clones, about 89% seen only once; the top ten take about 7.8%. Source material: blood. These receptors came from a young man in good health. The conserved cysteine and the conserved F or W are not part of the CDR3 here.

j_call,v_call,cdr3_aa
TRBJ1-1,TRBV6-5,ASLRNRAGTEAF
TRBJ2-1,TRBV6-2/TRBV6-3,ASSFTGLAGVEQF
TRBJ1-6,TRBV30,AWKGTGNSPLH
TRBJ2-5,TRBV12-3/TRBV12-4,ASRVTGLETQY
TRBJ1-2,TRBV11-2,ASSSEAGAPYGYT
TRBJ1-2,TRBV25-1,ASKLSGGGYT
TRBJ2-1,TRBV5-1,ASSIGLAGGVHEQF
TRBJ2-5,TRBV19,ASRQAGETQY
TRBJ2-1,TRBV4-3,ASGTSASSYNEQF
TRBJ1-3,TRBV27,ASSLRSSSGNTIY